Listed below are T cell receptor beta chains from one sample, sequenced in a study of CD8 T cells in Susac syndrome. TCRdb ran MiXCR on the immunoSEQ multiplex PCR reads and lists one entry per CDR3 protein. The repertoire holds approximately 210,000 distinct CDR3 sequences, roughly 96% seen once, with roughly 0.09% in the top ten. Input material: CD4+ T cells from PBMCs. The receptors originated from a human donor with multiple sclerosis. Both conserved end residues are part of each CDR3. Clone size is not always given. Where it is, it says once, few, many or a class for expanded clones.

clone_size j_call v_call cdr3_aa
- TRBJ1-1 TRBV25-1 CASREGGLGAFF
- TRBJ2-7 TRBV4-1 CASSLSTESYEQYF
- TRBJ2-7 TRBV20-1 CSARAGQIPYEQYF
- TRBJ1-2 TRBV2 CASRPWRTEFAGYTF
- TRBJ2-5 TRBV29-1 CSVEPGTGSRETQYF
once TRBJ2-3 TRBV3-1 CASSLLAGLSDTQYF
- TRBJ2-2 TRBV29-1 CSAGLAGAGELFF
- TRBJ1-2 TRBV27 CASSRGRQLYGYTF
- TRBJ2-2 TRBV30 CAWTENTGELFF
- TRBJ2-1 TRBV11-1 CASSLVIPGQEFF
- TRBJ2-3 TRBV29-1 CSVEGLAEGGTGTQYF
- TRBJ2-7 TRBV29-1 CSVGEGGMGSEQYF
- TRBJ2-5 TRBV9 CASSQSDGRLETQYF
- TRBJ2-1 TRBV11-2 CASSPEVGTFWRNEQFF
- TRBJ1-1 TRBV20-1 CSASPLNTEAFF
- TRBJ2-3 TRBV7-2 CASSPRGGRITSTDTQYF
- TRBJ1-2 TRBV3-1 CASSHRALTGYTF
- TRBJ2-3 TRBV5-1 CASSFVQGIDTQYF
- TRBJ2-1 TRBV30 CAWSPPSPGGPHNEQFF
- TRBJ1-1 TRBV20-1 CSASVFGTVNKAFF
- TRBJ1-1 TRBV30 CAWRVNTEAFF
- TRBJ1-1 TRBV29-1 CSVEAGNTEAFF
- TRBJ2-1 TRBV24-1 CATSDPRGPQNEQFF
- TRBJ2-1 TRBV29-1 CSVEDPIAGGGNEQFF
- TRBJ1-2 TRBV12-3/TRBV12-4 CASRQQGAGYTF
- TRBJ1-1 TRBV10-3 CAISDKGGTEAFF
- TRBJ2-1 TRBV29-1 CSVEVRGPSSLDEQFF
- TRBJ2-7 TRBV9 CASSLWGDTDYEQYF
- TRBJ2-7 TRBV6-5 CASSYDRVGEQYF